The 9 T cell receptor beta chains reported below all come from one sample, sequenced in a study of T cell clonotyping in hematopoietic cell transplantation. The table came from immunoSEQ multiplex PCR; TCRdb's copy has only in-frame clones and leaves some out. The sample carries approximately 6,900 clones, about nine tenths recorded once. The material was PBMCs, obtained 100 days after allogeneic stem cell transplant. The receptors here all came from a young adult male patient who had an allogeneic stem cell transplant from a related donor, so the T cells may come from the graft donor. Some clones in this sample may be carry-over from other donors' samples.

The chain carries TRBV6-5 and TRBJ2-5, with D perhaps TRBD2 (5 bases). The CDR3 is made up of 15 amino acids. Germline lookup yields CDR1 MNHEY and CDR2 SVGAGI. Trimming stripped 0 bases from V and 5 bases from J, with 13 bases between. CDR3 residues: CASSYSDEGAETQYF. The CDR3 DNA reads TGTGCCAGCAGTTACTCGGACGAGGGAGCGGAGACCCAGTACTTC.

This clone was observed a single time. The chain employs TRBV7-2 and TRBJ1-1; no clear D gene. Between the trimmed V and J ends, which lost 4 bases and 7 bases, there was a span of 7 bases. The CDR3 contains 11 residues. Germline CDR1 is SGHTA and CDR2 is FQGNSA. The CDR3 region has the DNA TGTGCCAGCAGCTCCGAACGTGAAGCTTTCTTT. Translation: CASSSEREAFF.

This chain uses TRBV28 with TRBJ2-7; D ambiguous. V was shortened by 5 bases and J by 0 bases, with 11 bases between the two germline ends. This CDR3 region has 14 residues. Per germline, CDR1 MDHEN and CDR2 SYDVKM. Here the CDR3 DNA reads TGTGCCAGCAGTCCGGACCGATCCTCCTACGAGCAGTACTTC. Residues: CASSPDRSSYEQYF.

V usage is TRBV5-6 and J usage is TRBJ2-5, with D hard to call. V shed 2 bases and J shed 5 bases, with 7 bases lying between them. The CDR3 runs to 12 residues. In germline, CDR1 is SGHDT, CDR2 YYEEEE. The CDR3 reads CASSFFRETQYF. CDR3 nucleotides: TGTGCCAGCAGCTTCTTCAGGGAGACCCAGTACTTC. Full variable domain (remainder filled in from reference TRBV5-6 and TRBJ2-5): DAGVTQSPTHLIKTRGQQVTLRCSPKSGHDTVSWYQQALGQGPQFIFQYYEEEERQRGNFPDRFSGHQFPNYSSELNVNALLLGDSALYLCASSFFRETQYFGPGTRLLVL.

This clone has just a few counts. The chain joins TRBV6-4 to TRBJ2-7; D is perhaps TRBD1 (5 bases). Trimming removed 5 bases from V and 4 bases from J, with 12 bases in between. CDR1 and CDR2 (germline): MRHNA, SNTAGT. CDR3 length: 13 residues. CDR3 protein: CASSFQGNYEQYV. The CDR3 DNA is TGTGCCAGCAGTTTCCAGGGAAATTACGAGCAGTACGTC.

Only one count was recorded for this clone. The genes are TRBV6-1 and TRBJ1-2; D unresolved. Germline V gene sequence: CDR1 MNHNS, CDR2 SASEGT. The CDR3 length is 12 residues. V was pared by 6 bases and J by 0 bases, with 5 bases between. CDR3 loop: CASRIANYGYTF. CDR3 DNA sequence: TGTGCCAGCAGGATAGCTAACTATGGCTACACCTTC.

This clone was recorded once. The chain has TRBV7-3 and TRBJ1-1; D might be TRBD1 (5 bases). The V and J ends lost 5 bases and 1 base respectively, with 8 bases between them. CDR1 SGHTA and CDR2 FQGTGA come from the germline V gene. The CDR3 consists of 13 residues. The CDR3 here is CASSQQENTEAFF. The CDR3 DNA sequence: TGTGCCAGCAGCCAACAGGAGAACACTGAAGCTTTCTTT. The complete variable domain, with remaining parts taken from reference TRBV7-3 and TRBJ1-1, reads GAGVSQTPSNKVTEKGKYVELRCDPISGHTALYWYRQSLGQGPEFLIYFQGTGAADDSGLPNDRFFAVRPEGSVSTLKIQRTERGDSAVYLCASSQQENTEAFFGQGTRLTVV.

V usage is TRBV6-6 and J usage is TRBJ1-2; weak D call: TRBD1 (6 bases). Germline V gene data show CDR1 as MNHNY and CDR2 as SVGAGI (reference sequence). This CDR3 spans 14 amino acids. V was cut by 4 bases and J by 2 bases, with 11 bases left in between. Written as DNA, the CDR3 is TGTGCCAGCAGTTTCGCCCAGGGGAACTATGGCTACACCTTC. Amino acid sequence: CASSFAQGNYGYTF.

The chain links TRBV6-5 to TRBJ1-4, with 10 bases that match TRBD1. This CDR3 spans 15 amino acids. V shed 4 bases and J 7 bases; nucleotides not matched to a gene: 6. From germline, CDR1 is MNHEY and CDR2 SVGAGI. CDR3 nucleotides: TGTGCCAGCAGTTTAACCGGGACAGGGGTTGAAAAACTGTTTTTT. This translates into CASSLTGTGVEKLFF.